This T cell receptor (beta chain) was recovered during a study of blood T cell repertoires in COVID-19. Sequencing used immunoSEQ multiplex PCR; TCRdb keeps in-frame clones, though not all of them. The table has some 240,000 clones, about nine tenths seen once; the top ten hold more than 5.5%. Sample: peripheral blood. This sequence originates from a man aged 55 to 70 who had recovered from COVID-19.

Here the CDR3 reads CASSIGTGAGELFF. In DNA form, the CDR3 reads TGTGCCAGCAGTATCGGGACAGGGGCCGGGGAGCTGTTTTTT. The chain uses TRBV6-5 and TRBJ2-2; 10 bases match TRBD1. V lost 5 bases to trimming and J lost 6 bases; unmatched junction nucleotides: 3. The CDR3 has 14 amino acids. The germline V gene has CDR1 MNHEY and CDR2 SVGAGI.